The rows below give T cell receptor beta chains drawn from one sample of a study of blood T cells in healthy people across ages. TCRdb redid the calling of the 5' RACE reads with MiXCR, one entry per CDR3 protein. The data hold fewer than 600,000 distinct CDR3 sequences, with about 29% observed a single time. These data also featured in a second study, about T cells of mothers and their children.

The source material was blood. These receptors were collected from a boy between 2 and 10 years old in good health. The CDR3 runs from the conserved cysteine through the conserved F or W. The order of the fields is V gene, D gene, J gene, clone size, CDR3 DNA, CDR3 protein. D genes are given only for firm matches. Clone size is shown for a subset of rows, as once, few, many or a class of expanded clone.

TRBV5-1	TRBD2	TRBJ2-1	many	TGCGCCAGCAACTGGCGGGAGCTGGGTTACGATGAGCAGTTCTTC	CASNWRELGYDEQFF
TRBV5-1	.	TRBJ1-2	few	TGCGCCAGCAGCTTCGAGGGTTCCGATGGCTACACCTTC	CASSFEGSDGYTF
TRBV30	.	TRBJ1-5	few	TGTGCCTGGAGTGTACTCGGGGTAAATCAGCCCCAGCATTTT	CAWSVLGVNQPQHF
TRBV10-3	.	TRBJ2-5	.	TGTGCCATCAGTGACTTGGGACCAGAGACCCAGTACTTC	CAISDLGPETQYF
TRBV29-1	.	TRBJ2-5	.	TGCAGCGTTGAATTCCGCATCCAAGAGACCCAGTACTTC	CSVEFRIQETQYF
TRBV12-3/TRBV12-4	TRBD1	TRBJ2-5	few	TGTGCCAGCAGTTCAGGGGGAATGGGGCAAGAGACCCAGTACTTC	CASSSGGMGQETQYF
TRBV29-1	TRBD2	TRBJ2-2	few	TGCAGCGTTAGGAGCGGGGGTGTCACCGGGGAGCTGTTTTTT	CSVRSGGVTGELFF
TRBV25-1	.	TRBJ1-2	.	TGTGCCAGCAGTGAATATGACAGCTACACCTTC	CASSEYDSYTF
TRBV3-1	.	TRBJ1-2	many	TGTGCCAGCAGCCAAGAAAACAGACGCTACACCTTC	CASSQENRRYTF
TRBV4-1	TRBD1	TRBJ1-1	.	TGCGCCAGCAGCCTGCTGACAGGGGAGGGCACTGAAGCTTTCTTT	CASSLLTGEGTEAFF
TRBV7-9	.	TRBJ2-5	few	TGTGCCAGCAGCTTAGTACTGGGGGGCCAAGAGACCCAGTACTTC	CASSLVLGGQETQYF
TRBV7-2	TRBD1	TRBJ1-2	.	TGTGCCAGCAGCTTATGGACAGGGGGGAGCGGCTACACCTTC	CASSLWTGGSGYTF
TRBV29-1	TRBD2	TRBJ2-1	.	TGCAGCGTTGAAGGGCAGGTGGGACTAGAATTTTATGAGCAGTTCTTC	CSVEGQVGLEFYEQFF
TRBV29-1	.	TRBJ2-7	.	TGCAGCGTTGAAAGACAGGGAGGGGAGCAGTACTTC	CSVERQGGEQYF
TRBV7-9	.	TRBJ2-2	few	TGTGCCAGCAGCTACGGGAGTTCTGCAGGGGAGCTGTTTTTT	CASSYGSSAGELFF
TRBV12-3/TRBV12-4	.	TRBJ2-5	.	TGTGCCAGCAGACCTACTAGCAGTTACCAAGAGACCCAGTACTTC	CASRPTSSYQETQYF
TRBV20-1	.	TRBJ2-1	few	TGCAGTGCTAGAGCCGTATCGTTGCAGTTCTTC	CSARAVSLQFF
TRBV14	TRBD1	TRBJ1-4	.	TGTGCCAGCAGCCAAGGACAGGGGGAGAGAGAAAAACTGTTTTTT	CASSQGQGEREKLFF
TRBV29-1	.	TRBJ2-7	.	TGCAGCGTAGTCCCCAGGGAGAAGGGCGAGCAGTACTTC	CSVVPREKGEQYF
TRBV12-3/TRBV12-4	.	TRBJ2-5	few	TGTGCCAGCAGTAGCCGGATCACTCCTCGCAGTCGGACCCAGTACTTC	CASSSRITPRSRTQYF
TRBV7-3	.	TRBJ2-6	.	TGTGCCAGCAGCGGTGGGAGCTCTGGGGCCAACGTCCTGACTTTC	CASSGGSSGANVLTF
TRBV9	.	TRBJ2-3	.	TGTGCCAGCAGCGTGGAGGGGGCCCGCACAGATACGCAGTATTTT	CASSVEGARTDTQYF